The entry that follows covers one T cell receptor beta chain sequence. Its antigen is currently unknown. The sample comes from a study of blood T cells in healthy people across ages. The authors ran a second PCR of about 6 to 11 cycles using a sample-barcoded 5' primer and a J-beta primer mix. TCRdb re-derived calls from the 5' RACE reads in MiXCR, one entry per CDR3 protein. The sample records about 1,400,000 distinct CDR3 sequences, approximately 63% being singletons. The study's findings and limits: There was a strong correlation between TCR beta diversity and naive T cell percentage. Greater diversity and more naive CD4+ cells were seen in long-lived donors than in aged donors.

The germline V gene encodes CDR1 SGHRS and CDR2 YFSETQ. The CDR3 is 14 residues long. The ends lost 5 bases at V and 0 bases at J; junction bases unmatched: 5. Isolating PBMCs gave at least 6.5 million of these cells per sample. The chain joins TRBV5-1 to TRBJ2-7, with 7 bases that match TRBD1. Sequenced material: blood. This TCR was recovered from a man between 18 and 29 years old in good health. The CDR3 DNA reads TGCGCCAGCAGATGGGACAGCCCCTCCTACGAGCAGTACTTC. This translates into CASRWDSPSYEQYF.